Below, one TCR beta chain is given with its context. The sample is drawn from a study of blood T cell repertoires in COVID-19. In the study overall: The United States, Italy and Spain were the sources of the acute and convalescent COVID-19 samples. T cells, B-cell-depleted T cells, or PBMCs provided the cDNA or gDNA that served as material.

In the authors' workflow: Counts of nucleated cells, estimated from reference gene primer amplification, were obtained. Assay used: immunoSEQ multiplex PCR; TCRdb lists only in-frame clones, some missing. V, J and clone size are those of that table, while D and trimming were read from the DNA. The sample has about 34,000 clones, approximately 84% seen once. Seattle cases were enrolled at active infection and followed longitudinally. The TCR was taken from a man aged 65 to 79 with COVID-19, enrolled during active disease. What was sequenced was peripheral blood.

This CDR3 is CASSLNGNSYEQYF. The CDR3 DNA sequence: TGTGCCAGCAGTTTAAACGGGAACTCCTACGAGCAGTACTTC. The chain couples TRBV27 to TRBJ2-7; tentatively, D is TRBD2 (5 bases). This CDR3 region has 14 residues. Germline assignment: CDR1 MNHEY and CDR2 SMNVEV (reference sequence). V lost 2 bases, J lost 0 bases, and 8 bases lay in between.